This TCR beta chain was recovered during a study of T-cell reconstitution after alpha-beta-depleted transplantation in children (dated by TCRdb to 2016 to 2017). With regard to the full study: T-cell immune reconstitution after TCRalphabeta/CD19-depleted allogeneic hematopoietic cell transplantation in children was quantitatively tracked in the study by means of TCR repertoire profiling.

V is reduced by 7 bases and J by 3 bases, leaving a spacing of 10 bases between them. The CDR3 contains 12 residues, cysteine and phenylalanine counted. Only the CDR3 part of the read is kept: 36 bases, read in frame from the first base. From the germline V gene (reference sequence), CDR1 is DFQATT and CDR2 is SNEGSKA. Libraries were made using PCR. The instrument given in TCRdb is Illumina HiSeq 2500. To normalize quantification of the TCRbeta repertoire, the TCR libraries were built with molecular barcoding that relied on unique molecular identifiers. Using fastp at Q25 and MiXCR, TCRdb reprocessed the public reads and kept productive beta chains. Identical CDR3 proteins give one entry, which carries the most common genes and DNA. Here the sample has around 370,000 distinct CDR3 sequences; about 9.3% occur a single time. 2% to 3% of the sample rests with the top ten. This clonotype came up a few times. The antigen it recognizes is unknown. No clone much larger than this one lies a single base away; base qualities are absent.

This receptor was obtained from a human donor who donated a stem cell graft to a child with acute lymphoblastic leukemia. Sequenced material: PBMCs from the stem cell graft donor, taken from the stem cell graft. Recombination joined TRBV20-1 with TRBJ1-5; no D segment can be confidently identified. The sequenced DNA: TGCAGTGTCGGGCGGTTCAATCAGCCCCAGCATTTT. Translated, this gives CSVGRFNQPQHF.